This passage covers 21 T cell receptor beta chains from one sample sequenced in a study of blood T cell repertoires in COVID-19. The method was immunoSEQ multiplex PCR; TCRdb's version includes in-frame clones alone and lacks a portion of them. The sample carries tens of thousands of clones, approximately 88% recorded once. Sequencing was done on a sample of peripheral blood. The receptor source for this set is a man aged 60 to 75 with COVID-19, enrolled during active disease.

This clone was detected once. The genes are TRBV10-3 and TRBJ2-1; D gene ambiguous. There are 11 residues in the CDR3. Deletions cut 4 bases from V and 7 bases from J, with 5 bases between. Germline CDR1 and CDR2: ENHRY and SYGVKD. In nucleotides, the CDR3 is TGTGCCATCAGTGTCCAGAATGAGCAGTTCTTC. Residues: CAISVQNEQFF.

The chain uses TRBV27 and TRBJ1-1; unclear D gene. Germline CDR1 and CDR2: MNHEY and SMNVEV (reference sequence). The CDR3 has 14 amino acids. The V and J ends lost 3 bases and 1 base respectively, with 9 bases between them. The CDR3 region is CASSLIRGNTEAFF. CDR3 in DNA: TGTGCCAGCAGTTTGATTCGGGGGAACACTGAAGCTTTCTTT.

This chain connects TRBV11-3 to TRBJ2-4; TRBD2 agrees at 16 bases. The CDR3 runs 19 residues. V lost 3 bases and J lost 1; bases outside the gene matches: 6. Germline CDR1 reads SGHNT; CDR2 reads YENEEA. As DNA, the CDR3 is TGTGCCAGCAGCTTGAGGGGACTAGCGGGAGGGCCTGCCAAAAACATTCAGTACTTC. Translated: CASSLRGLAGGPAKNIQYF.

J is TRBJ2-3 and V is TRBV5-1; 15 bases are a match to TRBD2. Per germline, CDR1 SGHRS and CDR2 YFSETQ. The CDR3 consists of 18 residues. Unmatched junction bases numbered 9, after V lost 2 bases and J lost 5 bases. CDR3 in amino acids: CASSFTTGLAGGGDTQYF. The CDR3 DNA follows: TGCGCCAGCAGCTTCACAACGGGACTAGCGGGAGGAGGAGATACGCAGTATTTT.

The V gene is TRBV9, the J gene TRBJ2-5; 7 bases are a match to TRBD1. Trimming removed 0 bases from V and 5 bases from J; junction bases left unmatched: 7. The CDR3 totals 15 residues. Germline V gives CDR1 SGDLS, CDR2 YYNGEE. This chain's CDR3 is CASSVVGTASETQYF. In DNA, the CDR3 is TGTGCCAGCAGCGTAGTTGGGACAGCCTCTGAGACCCAGTACTTC.

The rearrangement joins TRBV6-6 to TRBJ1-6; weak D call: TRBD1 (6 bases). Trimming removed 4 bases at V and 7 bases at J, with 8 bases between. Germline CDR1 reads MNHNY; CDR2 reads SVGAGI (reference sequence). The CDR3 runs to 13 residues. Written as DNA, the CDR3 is TGTGCCAGCAGTTCGGGACAAAATTCACCCCTCCACTTT. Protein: CASSSGQNSPLHF.

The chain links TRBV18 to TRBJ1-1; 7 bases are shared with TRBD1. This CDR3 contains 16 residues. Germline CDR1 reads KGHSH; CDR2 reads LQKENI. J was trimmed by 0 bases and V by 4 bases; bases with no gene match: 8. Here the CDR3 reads CASSLGQADLNTEAFF. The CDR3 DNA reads TGTGCCAGCTCACTAGGACAGGCCGATTTGAACACTGAAGCTTTCTTT. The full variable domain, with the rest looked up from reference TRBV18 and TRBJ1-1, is NAGVMQNPRHLVRRRGQEARLRCSPMKGHSHVYWYRQLPEEGLKFMVYLQKENIIDESGMPKERFSAEFPKEGPSILRIQQVVRGDSAAYFCASSLGQADLNTEAFFGQGTRLTVV.

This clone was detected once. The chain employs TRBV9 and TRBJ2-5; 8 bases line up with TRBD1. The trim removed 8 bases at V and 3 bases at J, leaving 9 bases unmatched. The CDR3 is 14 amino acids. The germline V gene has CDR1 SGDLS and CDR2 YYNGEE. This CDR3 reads CASGQGSWEETQYF. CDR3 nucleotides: TGTGCCAGTGGACAGGGTAGTTGGGAAGAGACCCAGTACTTC.

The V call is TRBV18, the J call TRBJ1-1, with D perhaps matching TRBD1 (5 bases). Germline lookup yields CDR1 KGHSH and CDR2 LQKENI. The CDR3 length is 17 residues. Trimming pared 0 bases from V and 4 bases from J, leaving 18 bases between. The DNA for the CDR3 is TGTGCCAGCTCACCACCCCTACCGGGTGTAGGGGTCACTGAAGCTTTCTTT. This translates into CASSPPLPGVGVTEAFF. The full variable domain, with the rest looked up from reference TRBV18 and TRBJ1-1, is NAGVMQNPRHLVRRRGQEARLRCSPMKGHSHVYWYRQLPEEGLKFMVYLQKENIIDESGMPKERFSAEFPKEGPSILRIQQVVRGDSAAYFCASSPPLPGVGVTEAFFGQGTRLTVV.

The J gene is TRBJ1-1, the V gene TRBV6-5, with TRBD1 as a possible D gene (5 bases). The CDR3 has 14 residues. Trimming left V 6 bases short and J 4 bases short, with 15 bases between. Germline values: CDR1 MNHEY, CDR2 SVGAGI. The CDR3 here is CASSQGMGSTEAFF. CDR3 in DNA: TGTGCCAGCAGCCAGGGTATGGGTAGCACTGAAGCTTTCTTT.

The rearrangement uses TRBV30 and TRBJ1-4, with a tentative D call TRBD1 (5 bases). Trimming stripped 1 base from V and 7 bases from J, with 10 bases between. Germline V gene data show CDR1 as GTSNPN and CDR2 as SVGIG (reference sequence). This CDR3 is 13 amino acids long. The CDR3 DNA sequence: TGTGCCTGGAGTGAGGGGTTGGGTGAAAAACTGTTTTTT. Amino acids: CAWSEGLGEKLFF.

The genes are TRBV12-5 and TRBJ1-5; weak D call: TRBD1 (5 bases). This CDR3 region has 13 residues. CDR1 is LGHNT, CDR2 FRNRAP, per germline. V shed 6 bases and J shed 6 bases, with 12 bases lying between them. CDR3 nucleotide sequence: TGTGCTAGTGGACGGGGGGGGAGTCAGCCCCAGCATTTT. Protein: CASGRGGSQPQHF.

The CDR3 region has the DNA TGTGCCAGCAGTTACCAGGGGTCAGGGCGGGGCTACACCTTC. Translated, it gives CASSYQGSGRGYTF. This chain uses TRBV6-5 with TRBJ1-2; tentatively, D is TRBD1 (6 bases). The CDR3 is 14 amino acids. V was cut by 2 bases and J by 8 bases, with 15 bases left in between. Looked up from germline, CDR1 is MNHEY and CDR2 is SVGAGI.

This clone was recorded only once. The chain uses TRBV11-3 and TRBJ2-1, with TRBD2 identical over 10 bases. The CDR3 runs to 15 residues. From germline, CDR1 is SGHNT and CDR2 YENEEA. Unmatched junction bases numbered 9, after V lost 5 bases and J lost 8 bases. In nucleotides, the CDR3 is TGTGCCAGCAGCACCCTAGCGGGAGTCTTCCATGAGCAGTTCTTC. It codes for CASSTLAGVFHEQFF.

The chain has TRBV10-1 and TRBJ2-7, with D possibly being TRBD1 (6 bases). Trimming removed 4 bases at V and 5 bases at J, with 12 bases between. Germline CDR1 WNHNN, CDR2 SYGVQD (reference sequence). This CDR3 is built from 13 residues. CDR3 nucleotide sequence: TGCGCCAGCAGTGCCCCGGACAGAGACGAGCAGTACTTC. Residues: CASSAPDRDEQYF.

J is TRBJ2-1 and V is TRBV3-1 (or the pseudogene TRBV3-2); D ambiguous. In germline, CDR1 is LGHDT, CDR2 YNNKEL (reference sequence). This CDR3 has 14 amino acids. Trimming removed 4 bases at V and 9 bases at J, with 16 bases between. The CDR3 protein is CASSPTPGSSEQFF. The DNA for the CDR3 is TGTGCCAGCAGCCCGACCCCGGGTAGTAGTGAGCAGTTCTTC.

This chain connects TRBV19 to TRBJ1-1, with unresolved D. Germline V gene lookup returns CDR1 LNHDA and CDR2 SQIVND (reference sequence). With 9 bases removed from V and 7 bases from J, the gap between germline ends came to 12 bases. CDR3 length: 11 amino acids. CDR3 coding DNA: TGTGCCAGCCTTTCTCCCGGTGAAGCTTTCTTT. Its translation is CASLSPGEAFF.

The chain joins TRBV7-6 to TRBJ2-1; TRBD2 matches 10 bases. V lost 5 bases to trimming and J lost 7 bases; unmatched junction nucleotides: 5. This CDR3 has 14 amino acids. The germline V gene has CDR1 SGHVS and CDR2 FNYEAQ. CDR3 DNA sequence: TGTGCCAGCAGCCTCGGGACTAGCGCTAATGAGCAGTTCTTC. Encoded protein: CASSLGTSANEQFF.

DNA for the CDR3: TGTGCCAGCAGCCCCGCCGGGGCAGATACGCAGTATTTT. This encodes CASSPAGADTQYF. The chain joins TRBV7-9 to TRBJ2-3; TRBD2 might be the D (5 bases). The V gene lost 5 bases and the J gene lost 4 bases, with 10 bases spanning the gap. Germline loops: CDR1 SEHNR, CDR2 FQNEAQ (reference sequence). The CDR3 is made up of 13 amino acids.

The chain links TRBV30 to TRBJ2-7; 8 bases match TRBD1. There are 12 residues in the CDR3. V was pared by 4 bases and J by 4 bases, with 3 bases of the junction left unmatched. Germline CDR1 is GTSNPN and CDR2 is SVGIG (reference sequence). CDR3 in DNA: TGTGCCTGGATAACAGGGGGGTACGAGCAGTACTTC. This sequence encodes CAWITGGYEQYF.

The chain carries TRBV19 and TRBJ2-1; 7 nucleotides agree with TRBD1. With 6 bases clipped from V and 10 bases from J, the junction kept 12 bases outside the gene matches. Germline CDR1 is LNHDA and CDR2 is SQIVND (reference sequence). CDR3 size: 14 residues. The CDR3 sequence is CASRQGQAPGEQFF. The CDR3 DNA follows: TGTGCCAGTAGGCAAGGACAGGCCCCCGGGGAGCAGTTCTTC. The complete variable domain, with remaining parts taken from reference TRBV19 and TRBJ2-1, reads DGGITQSPKYLFRKEGQNVTLSCEQNLNHDAMYWYRQDPGQGLRLIYYSQIVNDFQKGDIAEGYSVSREKKESFPLTVTSAQKNPTAFYLCASRQGQAPGEQFFGPGTRLTVL.